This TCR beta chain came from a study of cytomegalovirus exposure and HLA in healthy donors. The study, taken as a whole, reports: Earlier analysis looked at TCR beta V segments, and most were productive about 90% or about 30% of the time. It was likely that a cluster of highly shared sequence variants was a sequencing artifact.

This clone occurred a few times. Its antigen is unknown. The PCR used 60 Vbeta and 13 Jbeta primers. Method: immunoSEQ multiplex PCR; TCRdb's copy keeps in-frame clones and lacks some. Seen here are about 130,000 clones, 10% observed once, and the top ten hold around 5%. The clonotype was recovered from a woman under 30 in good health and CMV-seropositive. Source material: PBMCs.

The CDR3 here is CAISDRVTEAFF. CDR3 nucleotide sequence: TGTGCCATCAGTGACAGGGTCACTGAAGCTTTCTTT. The rearrangement uses TRBV10-3 and TRBJ1-1, with a weak D call TRBD1 (5 bases). Germline V gene data show CDR1 as ENHRY and CDR2 as SYGVKD. The CDR3 loop spans 12 amino acids. V lost 3 bases and J 4 bases, leaving 6 bases between the germline ends.